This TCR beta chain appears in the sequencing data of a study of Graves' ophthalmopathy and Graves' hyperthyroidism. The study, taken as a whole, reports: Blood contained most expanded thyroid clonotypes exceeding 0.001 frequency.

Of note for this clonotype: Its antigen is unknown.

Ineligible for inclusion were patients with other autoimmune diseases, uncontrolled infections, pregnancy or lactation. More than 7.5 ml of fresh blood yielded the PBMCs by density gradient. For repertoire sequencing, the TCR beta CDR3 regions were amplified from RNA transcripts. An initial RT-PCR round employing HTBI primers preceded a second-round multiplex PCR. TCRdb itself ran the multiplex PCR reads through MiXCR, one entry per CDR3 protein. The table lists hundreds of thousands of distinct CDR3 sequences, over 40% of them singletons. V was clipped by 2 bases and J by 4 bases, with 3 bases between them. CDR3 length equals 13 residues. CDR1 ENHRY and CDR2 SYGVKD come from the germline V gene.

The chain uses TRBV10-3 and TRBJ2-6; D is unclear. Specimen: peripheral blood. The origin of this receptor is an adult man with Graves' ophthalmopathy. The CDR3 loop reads CAISERGANVLTF. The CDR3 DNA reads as TGTGCCATCAGTGAGCGGGGGGCCAACGTCCTGACTTTC.